This T cell receptor beta chain was profiled in a study of vaccination and CD4 T cells after COVID-19. Study information: Post-vaccination samples were procured at a median of approximately 72 days following dose two (range 14 to 241).

This clonotype was seen once. The antigen is not known. Per the germline V gene, CDR1 is GTSNPN and CDR2 is SVGIG (reference sequence). This CDR3 comprises 12 residues. Trimming left V 7 bases short and J 0 bases short, with 10 bases between. Sequenced with the Oncomine TCR Beta short-read assay was DNA taken from cultured CD4+ T cells. Using its own MiXCR run on the PCR reads, TCRdb lists one record per CDR3 protein. The sample holds about 3,100 distinct CDR3 sequences, just over 75% seen once. The treatment is: approximately nine-day PBMC culture with coronavirus spike peptide pools or control peptides (ViraFEST assay). Study-wide results and limits: Convalescent patients' vaccine-specific clones were spike mono-reactive in 304 of 307 cases. SARS-CoV-2-reactive clonotypes rose nonsignificantly, with the median going from approximately 21 to 40.

The TCR sequence derives from a human donor who had recovered from COVID-19. Sequencing was carried out using CD4+ T cells from blood, cultured in vitro. The chain recombines TRBV30 with TRBJ2-7; TRBD1 might be the D (6 bases). CDR3 region: CAYADSSYEQYF. CDR3 coding DNA: TGTGCCTACGCGGACAGCTCCTACGAGCAGTACTTC.